One and the same sample provided the 27 T cell receptor beta chains below, sequenced in a study of breast tumors, draining lymph nodes, adjacent tissues. Breast cancer patients provided tissue from their axillary draining lymph nodes. Each CDR3 protein gets one entry after TCRdb re-called the multiplex PCR reads with MiXCR. The repertoire holds some 230,000 distinct CDR3 sequences, under 40% seen once, with roughly 3.5% in the top ten. The sequenced material came from axillary lymph node tissue. The source is a female donor with breast cancer. Some clones in this sample may be carry-over from other donors' samples.

The genes are TRBV28 and TRBJ2-3; 7 bases line up with TRBD1. The CDR3 runs to 16 residues. V lost 6 bases, J lost 3 bases, and 12 bases stayed unmatched. Germline V gene data show CDR1 as MDHEN and CDR2 as SYDVKM. DNA of the CDR3: TGTGCCAGCAGCCCATTCGGGACAGCCTTTACAGATACGCAGTATTTT. Translation: CASSPFGTAFTDTQYF.

This clonotype was seen repeatedly, ten times or more. The chain carries TRBV20-1 and TRBJ1-2, with D perhaps TRBD1 (5 bases). In germline, CDR1 is DFQATT, CDR2 SNEGSKA (reference sequence). The CDR3 has 14 residues. Trimming cost V 3 bases and J 1 base, with 12 bases left between them. CDR3: CSASQPGFNYGYTF. The CDR3 coding sequence is TGCAGTGCTAGCCAACCAGGGTTTAACTATGGCTACACCTTC.

For this clonotype: An end of the junction differs from the germline gene, which may be a read error. The CDR3 spells CASSSSGTGRGYTF. The CDR3 DNA reads TGCGCCAGCAGCTCCTCCGGGACCGGACGGGGCTACACCTTC. V is TRBV5-5 and J is TRBJ1-2; weak D call: TRBD1 (5 bases). The CDR3 consists of 14 residues. Germline V gene lookup returns CDR1 SGHKS and CDR2 YYEKEE (reference sequence).

This clonotype was counted many times. This chain connects TRBV29-1 to TRBJ2-7; D is undetermined. V was trimmed by 7 bases and J by 3 bases, leaving 7 bases between them. The CDR3 runs to 10 residues. CDR1 is SQVTM and CDR2 is ANQGSEA in the germline V gene. The CDR3 region has the DNA TGCAGCGCTACCGACTACGAGCAGTACTTC. Its protein is CSATDYEQYF.

This clonotype has a count of ten or more. The J gene is TRBJ2-3, the V gene TRBV7-2; 8 bases line up with TRBD2. CDR1 SGHTA and CDR2 FQGNSA come from the germline V gene. This CDR3 comprises 14 residues. J was trimmed by 4 bases and V by 5 bases; bases with no gene match: 5. CDR3 loop: CASSPGLASDTQYF. CDR3 bases: TGTGCCAGCAGCCCTGGACTAGCCTCAGATACGCAGTATTTT.

This clonotype has a count of ten or more. J is TRBJ1-5 and V is TRBV15; D might be TRBD1 (5 bases). Trimming took 3 bases from V and 2 from J, leaving 11 bases between them. Germline V gene data show CDR1 as LNHNV and CDR2 as YYDKDF (reference sequence). The CDR3 loop spans 15 amino acids. The CDR3 region has the DNA TGTGCCACCAGCAGGATTATGACAGGCAATCAGCCCCAGCATTTT. Its protein product is CATSRIMTGNQPQHF.

At least ten counts were recorded for this clonotype. The chain employs TRBV9 and TRBJ1-3, with unresolved D. Trimming stripped 0 bases from V and 0 bases from J, with 7 bases between. CDR3 length equals 15 residues. Germline V gives CDR1 SGDLS, CDR2 YYNGEE. CDR3 protein: CASSVEIASGNTIYF. CDR3 coding DNA: TGTGCCAGCAGCGTAGAAATCGCCTCTGGAAACACCATATATTTT.

About this clonotype itself: A much larger clone sits a single nucleotide away, making a read error possible. The chain links TRBV5-1 to TRBJ2-3; D perhaps matches TRBD1 (5 bases). The CDR3 spans 15 residues. In germline, CDR1 is SGHRS, CDR2 YFSETQ. CDR3 residues: CASSLAQATTGTQYF. CDR3 nucleotides: TGCGCCAGCAGCTTGGCACAGGCCACCACAGGTACGCAGTATTTT.

Ten or more counts support this clonotype. The chain has TRBV10-3 and TRBJ1-2; the match to TRBD1 covers 7 bases. The CDR3 extends over 14 amino acids. In germline, CDR1 is ENHRY, CDR2 SYGVKD. V was pared by 6 bases and J by 8 bases, with 12 bases of the junction left unmatched. The CDR3 nucleotides read TGTGCCATCAGGCCGGACAGGTCGGGGTTGGGCTACACCTTC. This encodes CAIRPDRSGLGYTF.

The table lists this clonotype with a few counts. The chain carries TRBV6-5 and TRBJ2-1, with 10 bases lining up with TRBD2. The CDR3 has 14 amino acids. Germline loops: CDR1 MNHEY, CDR2 SVGAGI. Losses at the gene ends were 5 bases for V and 10 bases for J; bases not matched to a gene: 8. The chain's CDR3 is CASSTNILAGEQFF. For the CDR3, the DNA is TGTGCCAGCAGTACCAACATACTAGCGGGGGAGCAGTTCTTC.

This clonotype was observed at least ten times. The V gene is TRBV7-8, the J gene TRBJ1-5, with D unclear. V shed 5 bases and J shed 7 bases, with 12 bases lying between them. This CDR3 has 13 amino acids. Looked up from germline, CDR1 is SGHVS and CDR2 is FQNEAQ. CDR3: CASSLKMEQPQHF. Here the CDR3 DNA reads TGTGCCAGCAGCCTCAAAATGGAGCAGCCCCAGCATTTT.

This chain links TRBV10-3 with TRBJ1-6; 7 bases fit TRBD1. CDR1 and CDR2 (germline): ENHRY, SYGVKD. The trim removed 4 bases at V and 10 bases at J, leaving 16 bases unmatched. The CDR3 is made up of 17 amino acids. The CDR3 sequence is CAISGRDDRVGASPLHF. The CDR3 DNA follows: TGTGCCATCAGTGGGCGGGACGACAGGGTGGGAGCGTCACCCCTCCACTTT.

This clonotype was observed many times. The chain couples TRBV19 to TRBJ1-5; D might be TRBD1 (5 bases). V shed 3 bases and J shed 8 bases, with 11 bases lying between them. The V gene's germline CDR1 is LNHDA and CDR2 SQIVND (reference sequence). The CDR3 covers 13 residues. CDR3 in DNA: TGTGCCAGTAGTATGGAGGGGACGAAGCCCCAGCATTTT. Its protein product is CASSMEGTKPQHF.

In regard to this clonotype: Possible read error: a much larger clone is one base away. The rearrangement joins TRBV12-3 or TRBV12-4 to TRBJ2-3; 7 positions match TRBD1. This CDR3 region has 16 residues. V trimming: 3 bases; J trimming: 4 bases; junction bases outside the gene matches: 10. DNA of the CDR3: TGTGCCAGCAGTTTCGCGCCTCTGGGACAGCCAGATACGCAGTATTTT. As protein: CASSFAPLGQPDTQYF.

As to this clonotype: At one end, the junction sequence differs from germline, possibly due to a read error. The V call is TRBV29-1, the J call TRBJ2-7, with a possible D match to TRBD1 (5 bases). Germline V CDR1 and CDR2: SQVTM, ANQGSEA. The CDR3 covers 12 residues. DNA for the CDR3: TGCAGCGTTGAGCAGGGCCCCTACGAGCAGCACTTC. This gives the protein CSVEQGPYEQHF.

A word on this clonotype: Mismatch with germline at one junction end may stem from a read error. V usage is TRBV6-5 and J usage is TRBJ2-1; D gene unclear. Per germline, CDR1 MNHEY and CDR2 SVGAGI. This CDR3 region has 14 residues. The CDR3 spells CASSHSWQIDEQFF. The CDR3 nucleotides are TGTGCCAGCAGTCACTCTTGGCAGATCGATGAGCAGTTCTTC.

As concerns this clonotype: Being one base from a much bigger clone, this may be a read error. The chain couples TRBV5-6 to TRBJ2-7, with no clear D. Germline V gene lookup returns CDR1 SGHDT and CDR2 YYEEEE. CDR3 length: 14 residues. V was cut by 4 bases and J by 7 bases, with 18 bases left in between. The CDR3 DNA reads TGTGCCAGCAGCCGCCCACACACGGGCGCGGAGCAGTACTTC. This sequence encodes CASSRPHTGAEQYF.

This chain links TRBV2 with TRBJ2-5; D may be TRBD1 (6 bases). Trimming shortened V by 6 bases and J by 9 bases, and 23 bases separated the two germline ends. CDR3 length: 15 amino acids. Germline loops: CDR1 SNHLY, CDR2 FYNNEI. The CDR3 DNA is TGTGCCAGCAGGAGAACAGGGCCGAGCAATCAGCCCCAGTACTTC. This sequence encodes CASRRTGPSNQPQYF.

The V call is TRBV12-3 or TRBV12-4, the J call TRBJ1-5; D unclear. V lost 1 base and J lost 4, with 26 bases in between. This CDR3 has 20 residues. DNA of the CDR3: TGTGCCAGCAGTTTAGGCCCGGCCAAAGGTGAAGGTGGTAGTAATCAGCCCCAGCATTTT. Protein product: CASSLGPAKGEGGSNQPQHF.

V is TRBV7-9 and J is TRBJ2-3, with a possible D match to TRBD2 (5 bases). CDR1 is SEHNR, CDR2 FQNEAQ, per germline (reference sequence). The V end was cut by 5 bases, the J end by 0 bases, with 18 bases between. The CDR3 is made up of 17 amino acids. In DNA, the CDR3 is TGTGCCAGCAGCCTTTATGACGGCGGGTTTAGCACAGATACGCAGTATTTT. This codes for CASSLYDGGFSTDTQYF.

The sample holds many counts of this clonotype. The chain recombines TRBV7-3 with TRBJ2-3, with unresolved D. From germline, CDR1 is SGHTA and CDR2 FQGTGA. Trimming cost V 2 bases and J 3 bases, with 6 bases left between them. The CDR3 is 13 residues long. The CDR3: CASSLFLTDTQYF. The CDR3 DNA reads TGTGCCAGCAGCTTATTCCTGACAGATACGCAGTATTTT.

There are many counts of this clonotype. The chain is built from TRBV7-9 and TRBJ1-2; D call uncertain. The CDR3 is 13 residues long. The V gene's germline CDR1 is SEHNR and CDR2 FQNEAQ (reference sequence). Trimming took off 2 bases at V and 4 bases at J, with 8 bases between the two ends. The CDR3 DNA follows: TGTGCCAGCAGCTTATTGGAGGGCTATGGCTACACCTTC. Translation gives CASSLLEGYGYTF.

The rearrangement links TRBV7-3 to TRBJ1-6, with 8 nucleotides matching TRBD1. Germline trimming cut 4 bases from V and 6 bases from J; bases unmatched to any gene: 8. Germline assignment: CDR1 SGHTA and CDR2 FQGTGA. The CDR3 extends over 16 amino acids. CDR3 region: CASSSTGGFGNSPLHF. CDR3 bases: TGTGCCAGCAGCTCAACAGGGGGTTTTGGTAATTCACCCCTCCACTTT.

This clonotype was recorded many times. The chain carries TRBV20-1 and TRBJ2-1, with 8 bases identical to TRBD2. V dropped 1 base and J dropped 5; count of bases not matched to a gene: 13. Germline CDR1 is DFQATT and CDR2 is SNEGSKA (reference sequence). The CDR3 extends over 17 amino acids. This CDR3 reads CSARGRSGRGLNNEQFF. The CDR3 bases are TGCAGTGCTAGAGGACGGTCCGGGAGGGGACTAAACAATGAGCAGTTCTTC.

In this sample, this clonotype turned up many times. The rearrangement joins TRBV7-8 to TRBJ2-1; 8 nucleotides agree with TRBD1. Per germline, CDR1 SGHVS and CDR2 FQNEAQ. V was clipped by 5 bases and J by 5 bases; unmatched bases: 8. The CDR3 totals 15 residues. CDR3 in amino acids: CASSPGQGPNNEQFF. The DNA of the CDR3 is TGTGCCAGCAGCCCAGGACAGGGTCCTAACAATGAGCAGTTCTTC.

As to this clonotype: One junction end disagrees with the germline gene, perhaps due to a read error. This chain links TRBV6-6 with TRBJ1-6, with D uncertain. CDR1 MNHNY and CDR2 SVGAGI come from the germline V gene (reference sequence). The CDR3 is made up of 13 amino acids. CDR3 protein: CAGSYRGDSPLHF. The CDR3 nucleotides are TGTGCCGGCAGTTACCGTGGTGATTCACCCCTCCACTTT.

The rearrangement uses TRBV24-1 and TRBJ1-5; tentatively, D is TRBD1 (5 bases). With 5 bases removed from V and 7 bases from J, the gap between germline ends came to 11 bases. CDR1 KGHDR and CDR2 SFDVKD come from the germline V gene. This CDR3 comprises 13 residues. The CDR3, as DNA: TGTGCCACCAGTGGTGGGGGTATACAGCCCCAGCATTTT. It translates to CATSGGGIQPQHF.